The 25 T cell receptor beta chains presented below share a single source sample, sequenced in a study of naive CD8 T cells in extremely preterm neonates. Assay used: immunoSEQ multiplex PCR; TCRdb lists only in-frame clones, some missing. Of approximately 7,600 clones listed, around nine tenths are singletons. Deliveries were elective term cesareans at roughly 35-41 weeks, with no labor or membrane rupture. Material for sequencing was naive CD8+ T cells from cord blood. These receptors all come from a newborn in good health.

This rearrangement joins TRBV7-8 to TRBJ1-1; 8 bases match TRBD1. The CDR3 extends over 14 amino acids. The ends lost 5 bases at V and 1 base at J; junction bases unmatched: 3. Germline loops: CDR1 SGHVS, CDR2 FQNEAQ. The CDR3 sequence is CASSQGAWNTEAFF. The DNA for the CDR3 is TGTGCCAGCAGCCAGGGGGCCTGGAACACTGAAGCTTTCTTT.

J is TRBJ2-7 and V is TRBV19; 9 bases are a match to TRBD1. The germline gives CDR1 LNHDA, CDR2 SQIVND (reference sequence). This CDR3 region has 13 residues. With 5 bases clipped from V and 4 bases from J, the junction kept 3 bases outside the gene matches. Here the CDR3 reads CASSFGTGYEQYF. The CDR3, as DNA: TGTGCCAGTAGTTTCGGGACAGGGTACGAGCAGTACTTC.

This chain links TRBV5-1 with TRBJ1-1; no clear D gene. The CDR3 is made up of 14 amino acids. Germline CDR1 is SGHRS and CDR2 is YFSETQ. Trimming cost V 0 bases and J 0 bases, with 6 bases left between them. The CDR3, as DNA: TGCGCCAGCAGCTTGGCCGTTTTGAACACTGAAGCTTTCTTT. This encodes CASSLAVLNTEAFF.

V is TRBV7-9 and J is TRBJ2-3, with TRBD2 matching over 10 bases. Losses at the gene ends were 2 bases for V and 6 bases for J; bases not matched to a gene: 8. Germline assignment: CDR1 SEHNR and CDR2 FQNEAQ (reference sequence). The CDR3 loop spans 16 amino acids. CDR3 sequence reads: CASSLLSGRAPDTQYF. The CDR3 nucleotides are TGTGCCAGCAGCTTACTCAGCGGGAGGGCCCCCGATACGCAGTATTTT.

The rearrangement links TRBV4-1 to TRBJ1-2; D is possibly TRBD1 (5 bases). V was shortened by 3 bases and J by 7 bases, with 9 bases between the two germline ends. CDR1 and CDR2 from the germline V gene are MGHRA and YSYEKL. The CDR3 spans 12 residues. Here the CDR3 DNA reads TGCGCCAGCAGCCAGGGGGGAGGTGGCTACACCTTC. This encodes CASSQGGGGYTF.

V gene TRBV4-1 combines with J gene TRBJ1-2; 7 bases agree with TRBD1. CDR3 length: 11 residues. J lost 5 bases, V lost 7 bases, and 1 base had no gene match. Germline-derived CDR1 and CDR2 are MGHRA and YSYEKL. The CDR3 DNA sequence: TGCGCCAGCACACAGGGGTATGGCTACACCTTC. Protein sequence: CASTQGYGYTF.

The CDR3 nucleotides read TGTGCCTGGAGGGCCCTAGCGAACGAGCAGTACTTC. This translates into CAWRALANEQYF. The gene calls are TRBV30 and TRBJ2-7, with D maybe TRBD2 (6 bases). Germline-derived CDR1 and CDR2 are GTSNPN and SVGIG (reference sequence). The ends were cut back, 3 bases at V and 5 bases at J, with 11 bases in the middle. This CDR3 region has 12 residues.

To note about this clone: An end of the junction does not agree with germline; a read error may underlie this. The sample has other DNA sequences that encode this CDR3 too. The genes are TRBV6-1 and TRBJ2-1; 8 bases map to TRBD2. Germline-derived CDR1 and CDR2 are MNHNS and SASEGT. This CDR3 has 17 amino acids. Here the CDR3 DNA reads TGTGCTAGCAGTGCAGGGCACTTAGCGGGAATTTACAATGAGCAGTTCTTC. It translates to CASSAGHLAGIYNEQFF.

The V call is TRBV29-1, the J call TRBJ2-7, with TRBD1 matching 7 bases. CDR3 length: 14 residues. Trimming cost V 6 bases and J 0 bases; bases outside gene matches: 8. The germline V gene has CDR1 SQVTM and CDR2 ANQGSEA. CDR3 nucleotide sequence: TGCAGCGTCGCTACGACAGGGTACTCCTACGAGCAGTACTTC. Translated, it gives CSVATTGYSYEQYF.

The genes are TRBV13 and TRBJ1-2; TRBD1 might be the D (5 bases). The ends were cut back, 2 bases at V and 6 bases at J, with 13 bases in the middle. The V gene's germline CDR1 is PRHDT and CDR2 FYEKMQ (reference sequence). CDR3 size: 14 residues. The CDR3 DNA reads TGTGCCAGCAGCTTATTTTTCGGGGGGAATGGCTACACCTTC. The encoded protein is CASSLFFGGNGYTF.

Written as DNA, the CDR3 is TGCGCCTCAGGGGGGACGGGCTATGGCTACACCTTC. This gives the protein CASGGTGYGYTF. The gene calls are TRBV5-1 and TRBJ1-2, with TRBD1 identical over 7 bases. The length of the CDR3 is 12 residues. In germline, CDR1 is SGHRS, CDR2 YFSETQ. V shed 10 bases, J shed 4 bases, and the junction held 7 bases outside the gene matches.

This rearrangement joins TRBV29-1 to TRBJ2-7, with TRBD1 identical over 8 bases. This CDR3 is 13 amino acids long. CDR1 and CDR2 (germline): SQVTM, ANQGSEA. V trimming: 6 bases; J trimming: 3 bases; junction bases outside the gene matches: 7. As DNA, the CDR3 is TGCAGCGTGTCCGGGACAGGAGGCTACGAGCAGTACTTC. The encoded protein is CSVSGTGGYEQYF.

The V call is TRBV27, the J call TRBJ1-5; 7 nucleotides align to TRBD1. After removal of 8 bases from V and 6 bases from J, the junction contained 13 bases not matched to a gene. CDR3 length equals 15 residues. Per germline, CDR1 MNHEY and CDR2 SMNVEV (reference sequence). The chain's CDR3 is CASLGRTGFVQPQHF. The CDR3 DNA is TGTGCCAGCCTAGGACGGACAGGTTTTGTTCAGCCCCAGCATTTT.

V and J are TRBV6-1 and TRBJ1-3; weak D call: TRBD1 (6 bases). The germline CDR1 and CDR2 sequences are MNHNS and SASEGT. This CDR3 has 15 residues. V lost 1 base to trimming and J lost 0 bases, with 7 bases between them. CDR3 sequence: CASSEEDSSGNTIYF. Written as DNA, the CDR3 is TGTGCCAGCAGTGAAGAGGACAGCTCTGGAAACACCATATATTTT.

The chain combines TRBV5-1 with TRBJ1-1; 10 bases map to TRBD1. Trimming took 0 bases from V and 4 from J; bases not matched to a gene: 0. CDR3 length: 14 amino acids. Germline CDR1 is SGHRS and CDR2 is YFSETQ. CDR3 residues: CASSLGQGATEAFF. CDR3 DNA sequence: TGCGCCAGCAGCTTGGGACAGGGGGCCACTGAAGCTTTCTTT.

This chain uses TRBV29-1 with TRBJ2-2, with TRBD2 matching over 9 bases. Germline values: CDR1 SQVTM, CDR2 ANQGSEA. V gave up 0 bases and J gave up 1 base; unmatched junction bases: 3. The CDR3 is 16 residues long. CDR3 sequence (DNA): TGCAGCGTTGAAGAGGTGACTAGCGGGAACACCGGGGAGCTGTTTTTT. Its protein product is CSVEEVTSGNTGELFF.

CDR3 residues: CAISPHSGETTDTQYF. CDR3 nucleotide sequence: TGTGCCATCAGTCCCCATAGCGGGGAGACCACAGATACGCAGTATTTT. The gene calls are TRBV10-3 and TRBJ2-3; 8 bases match TRBD2. Germline V gene lookup returns CDR1 ENHRY and CDR2 SYGVKD. The CDR3 sequence is 16 residues long. The J segment lost 2 bases and the V segment lost 5 bases, leaving 9 bases of the junction unmatched.

This clone was found once. This rearrangement joins TRBV2 to TRBJ2-7; D is perhaps TRBD2 (6 bases). CDR1 is SNHLY and CDR2 is FYNNEI in the germline V gene. CDR3 length equals 15 residues. V lost 0 bases and J lost 5, with 14 bases in between. CDR3 nucleotides: TGTGCCAGCAGTGAAGCGCCGGAGGGGCGCCACGAGCAGTACTTC. This sequence encodes CASSEAPEGRHEQYF.

This chain connects TRBV7-9 to TRBJ1-5; D gene ambiguous. Trimming pared 5 bases from V and 6 bases from J, leaving 14 bases between. The CDR3 has 14 amino acids. Germline values: CDR1 SEHNR, CDR2 FQNEAQ (reference sequence). The CDR3 DNA is TGTGCCAGCAGCCCCTCAAACCTCGGTCAGCCCCAGCATTTT. Protein: CASSPSNLGQPQHF.

The V gene is TRBV7-9, the J gene TRBJ1-2, with D uncertain. The CDR3 has 13 residues. Germline V gene sequence: CDR1 SEHNR, CDR2 FQNEAQ (reference sequence). Deletions cut 0 bases from V and 4 bases from J, with 6 bases between. The CDR3 loop reads CASSLAAFYGYTF. The CDR3 DNA sequence: TGTGCCAGCAGCTTAGCAGCTTTCTATGGCTACACCTTC.

The chain employs TRBV7-8 and TRBJ2-7, with TRBD1 identical over 7 bases. Losses at the gene ends were 4 bases for V and 12 bases for J; bases not matched to a gene: 9. The CDR3 is 12 amino acids. Per germline, CDR1 SGHVS and CDR2 FQNEAQ. CDR3: CASSSPQQGPYF. The CDR3 bases are TGTGCCAGCAGCTCCCCCCAACAGGGGCCGTACTTC.

The chain is built from TRBV5-1 and TRBJ2-7, with 7 positions matching TRBD1. This CDR3 is 13 amino acids long. Germline values: CDR1 SGHRS, CDR2 YFSETQ. Trimming at V came to 2 bases and at J to 3 bases, leaving 2 bases not matched to a gene. The CDR3 sequence: CASSLGQDYEQYF. CDR3 DNA sequence: TGCGCCAGCAGCTTAGGACAGGACTACGAGCAGTACTTC.

This clone was recorded only once. The rearrangement uses TRBV5-6 and TRBJ2-7, with 10 positions matching TRBD2. The CDR3 runs 15 residues. J gave up 1 base and V 5 bases, and 6 bases lay outside the gene matches. Germline V CDR1 and CDR2: SGHDT, YYEEEE. The CDR3 spells CASSSRTSGSYEQYF. In nucleotides, the CDR3 is TGTGCCAGCAGTTCCCGGACTAGCGGTTCCTACGAGCAGTACTTC.

The rearrangement uses TRBV23-1 and TRBJ2-4; D possibly corresponds to TRBD1 (5 bases). TRBV23-1 is designated an ORF whose function remains uncertain. This CDR3 spans 12 amino acids. V was shortened by 3 bases and J by 8 bases, with 8 bases between the two germline ends. Here the CDR3 DNA reads TGCGCCAGCAGTCAGCTAGGGGACATTCAGTACTTC. This gives the protein CASSQLGDIQYF.

The rearrangement links TRBV6-1 to TRBJ1-3, with D perhaps TRBD1 (5 bases). CDR1 and CDR2 from the germline V gene are MNHNS and SASEGT. The CDR3 sequence is 13 residues long. Trimming shortened V by 8 bases and J by 4 bases, and 12 bases separated the two germline ends. The CDR3 nucleotides read TGTGCCAGCTTTGGACAAACCGGAAACACCATATATTTT. The encoded protein is CASFGQTGNTIYF.